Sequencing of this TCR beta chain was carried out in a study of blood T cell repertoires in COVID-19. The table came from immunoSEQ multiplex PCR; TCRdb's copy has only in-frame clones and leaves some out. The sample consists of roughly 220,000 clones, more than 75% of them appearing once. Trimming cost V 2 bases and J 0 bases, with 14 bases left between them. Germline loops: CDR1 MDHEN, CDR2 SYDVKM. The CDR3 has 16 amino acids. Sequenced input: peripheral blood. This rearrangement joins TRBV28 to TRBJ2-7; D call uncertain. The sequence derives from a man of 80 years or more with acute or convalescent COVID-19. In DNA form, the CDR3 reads TGTGCCAGCAGTTTACCTCCTTTGCGTAGCTCCTACGAGCAGTACTTC. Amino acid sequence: CASSLPPLRSSYEQYF.